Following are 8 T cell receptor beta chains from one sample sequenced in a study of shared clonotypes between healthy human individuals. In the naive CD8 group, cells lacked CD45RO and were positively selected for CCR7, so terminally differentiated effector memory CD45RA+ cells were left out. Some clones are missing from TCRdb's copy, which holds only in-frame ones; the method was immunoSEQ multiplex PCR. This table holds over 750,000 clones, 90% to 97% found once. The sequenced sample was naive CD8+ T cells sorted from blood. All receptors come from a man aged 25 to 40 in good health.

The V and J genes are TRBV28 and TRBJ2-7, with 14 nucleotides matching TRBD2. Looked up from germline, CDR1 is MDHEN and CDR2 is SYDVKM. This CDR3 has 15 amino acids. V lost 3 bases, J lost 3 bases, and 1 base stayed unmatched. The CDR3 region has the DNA TGTGCCAGCAGTTTGGGACTAGCGGGAGTCTACGAGCAGTACTTC. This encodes CASSLGLAGVYEQYF.

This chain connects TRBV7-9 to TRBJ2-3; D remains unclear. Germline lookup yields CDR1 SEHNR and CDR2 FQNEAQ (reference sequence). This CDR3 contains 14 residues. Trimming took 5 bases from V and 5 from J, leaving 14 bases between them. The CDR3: CASSPEHFKDTQYF. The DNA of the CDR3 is TGTGCCAGCAGCCCCGAGCACTTTAAAGATACGCAGTATTTT. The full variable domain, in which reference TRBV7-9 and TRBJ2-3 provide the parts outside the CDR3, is DTGVSQNPRHKITKRGQNVTFRCDPISEHNRLYWYRQTLGQGPEFLTYFQNEAQLEKSRLLSDRFSAERPKGSFSTLEIQRTEQGDSAMYLCASSPEHFKDTQYFGPGTRLTVL.

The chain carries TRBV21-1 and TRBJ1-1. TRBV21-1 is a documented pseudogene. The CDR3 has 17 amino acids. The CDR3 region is CASSKAMEGPLNTEAFF. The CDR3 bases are TGTGCCAGCAGCAAAGCAATGGAGGGACCCTTGAACACTGAAGCTTTCTTT.

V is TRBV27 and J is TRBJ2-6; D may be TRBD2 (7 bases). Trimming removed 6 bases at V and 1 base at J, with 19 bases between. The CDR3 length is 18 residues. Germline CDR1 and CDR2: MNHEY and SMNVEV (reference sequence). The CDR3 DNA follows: TGTGCCAGCAGGCAGTGGGGGGGCTCGGAGTCTGGGGCCAACGTCCTGACTTTC. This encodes CASRQWGGSESGANVLTF.

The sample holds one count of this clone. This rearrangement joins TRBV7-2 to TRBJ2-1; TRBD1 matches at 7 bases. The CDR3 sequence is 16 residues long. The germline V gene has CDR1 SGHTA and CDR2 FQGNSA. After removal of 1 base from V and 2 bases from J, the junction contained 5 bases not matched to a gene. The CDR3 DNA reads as TGTGCCAGCAGCTTAGTGGCAGGGGGAACCTACAATGAGCAGTTCTTC. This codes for CASSLVAGGTYNEQFF.

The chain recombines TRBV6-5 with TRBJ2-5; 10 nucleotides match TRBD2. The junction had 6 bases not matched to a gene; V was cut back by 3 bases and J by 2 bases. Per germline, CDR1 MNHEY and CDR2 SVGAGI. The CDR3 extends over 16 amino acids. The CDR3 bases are TGTGCCAGCAGTTATCTAGCGGGAGATAGTCAAGAGACCCAGTACTTC. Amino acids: CASSYLAGDSQETQYF.

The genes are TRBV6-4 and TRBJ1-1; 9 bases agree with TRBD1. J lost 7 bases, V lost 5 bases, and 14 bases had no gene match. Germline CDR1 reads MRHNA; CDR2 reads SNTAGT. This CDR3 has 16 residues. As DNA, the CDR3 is TGTGCCAGCAGTCCAACCCTTGACAGGGGGGAAGGTGAAGCTTTCTTT. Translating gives CASSPTLDRGEGEAFF.

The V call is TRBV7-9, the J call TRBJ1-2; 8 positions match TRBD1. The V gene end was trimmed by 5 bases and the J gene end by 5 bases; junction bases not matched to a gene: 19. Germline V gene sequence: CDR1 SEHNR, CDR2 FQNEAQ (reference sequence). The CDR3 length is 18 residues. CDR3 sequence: CASSRLFRTGTLEYGYTF. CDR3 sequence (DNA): TGTGCCAGCAGCCGCTTGTTTAGGACAGGGACTCTAGAGTATGGCTACACCTTC.